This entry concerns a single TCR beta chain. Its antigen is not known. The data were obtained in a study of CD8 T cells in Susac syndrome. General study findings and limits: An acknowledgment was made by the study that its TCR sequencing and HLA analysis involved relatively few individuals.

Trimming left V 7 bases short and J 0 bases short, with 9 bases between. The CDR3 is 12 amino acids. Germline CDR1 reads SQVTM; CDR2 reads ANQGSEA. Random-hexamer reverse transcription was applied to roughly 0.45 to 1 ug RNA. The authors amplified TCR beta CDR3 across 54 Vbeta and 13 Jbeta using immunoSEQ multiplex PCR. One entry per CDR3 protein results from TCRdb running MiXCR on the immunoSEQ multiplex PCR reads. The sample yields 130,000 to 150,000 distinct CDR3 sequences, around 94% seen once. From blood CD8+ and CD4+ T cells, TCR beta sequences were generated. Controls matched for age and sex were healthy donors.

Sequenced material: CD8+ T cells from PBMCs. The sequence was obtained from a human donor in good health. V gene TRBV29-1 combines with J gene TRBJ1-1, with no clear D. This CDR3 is CSGRQMNTEAFF. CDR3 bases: TGCAGCGGACGACAAATGAACACTGAAGCTTTCTTT.